Below are 16 T cell receptor beta chains sequenced from a single sample in a study of T cell responses to AZD1222 COVID-19 vaccine. Clones were read by immunoSEQ multiplex PCR, and TCRdb kept only the in-frame ones, dropping some. The sample records 200,000 or so clones, around 92% being singletons. The source was peripheral blood, collected on day 0 of AZD1222 vaccination. These receptors all stem from an adult in good health.

The chain recombines TRBV6-5 with TRBJ1-3; no reliable D call. V shed 6 bases and J shed 5 bases, with 11 bases lying between them. Germline CDR1 MNHEY, CDR2 SVGAGI. The CDR3 is 13 residues long. The CDR3 DNA is TGTGCCAGCAGGGCGCTTGGAAGAAACACCATATATTTT. Translating it yields CASRALGRNTIYF.

The V call is TRBV3-1 (or the pseudogene TRBV3-2), the J call TRBJ1-4; 9 nucleotides match TRBD1. Trimming removed 2 bases from V and 6 bases from J; junction bases left unmatched: 4. The CDR3 extends over 15 amino acids. Germline V gene data show CDR1 as LGHDT and CDR2 as YNNKEL (reference sequence). The CDR3 loop is CASSQLRDRDEKLFF. DNA for the CDR3: TGTGCCAGCAGCCAACTCCGGGACAGGGATGAAAAACTGTTTTTT.

This clone turned up a few times. The rearrangement uses TRBV28 and TRBJ2-1; D call uncertain. Trimming took off 6 bases at V and 4 bases at J, with 4 bases between the two ends. CDR3 size: 11 residues. Germline V CDR1 and CDR2: MDHEN, SYDVKM. CDR3 nucleotide sequence: TGTGCCAGCAGAAGATACAATGAGCAGTTCTTC. It codes for CASRRYNEQFF.

This clone has a single count. This chain joins TRBV7-3 and TRBJ1-5; 8 nucleotides align to TRBD1. Unmatched junction bases numbered 13, after V lost 5 bases and J lost 7 bases. The CDR3 contains 16 residues. Germline V CDR1 and CDR2: SGHTA, FQGTGA. DNA for the CDR3: TGTGCCAGCAGCGTACCGGGACAGGTGAAACGCCAGCCCCAGCATTTT. This gives the protein CASSVPGQVKRQPQHF.

V usage is TRBV6-6 and J usage is TRBJ2-1, with D perhaps TRBD1 (6 bases). Trimming left V 6 bases short and J 6 bases short, with 18 bases between. The length of the CDR3 is 15 residues. Germline loops: CDR1 MNHNY, CDR2 SVGAGI (reference sequence). CDR3 in amino acids: CASSRGSPLGNEQFF. Here the CDR3 DNA reads TGTGCCAGCAGCAGGGGTTCCCCGCTCGGCAATGAGCAGTTCTTC.

This sequence joins TRBV6-5 and TRBJ2-7; 9 nucleotides match TRBD2. Germline loops: CDR1 MNHEY, CDR2 SVGAGI. After removal of 6 bases from V and 0 bases from J, the junction contained 0 bases not matched to a gene. CDR3 length: 13 residues. CDR3 protein: CASRGLASYEQYV. The CDR3 DNA is TGTGCCAGCAGGGGACTAGCCTCCTACGAGCAGTACGTC.

The J gene is TRBJ1-1, the V gene TRBV9, with TRBD1 matching 7 bases. This CDR3 spans 15 amino acids. Trimming took 3 bases from V and 4 from J; bases not matched to a gene: 9. The germline CDR1 and CDR2 sequences are SGDLS and YYNGEE. For the CDR3, the DNA is TGTGCCAGCAGCGGAGACACAGGGGTTGGCACTGAAGCTTTCTTT. This translates into CASSGDTGVGTEAFF. Variable domain in full (rest from reference TRBV9 and TRBJ1-1): DSGVTQTPKHLITATGQRVTLRCSPRSGDLSVYWYQQSLDQGLQFLIQYYNGEERAKGNILERFSAQQFPDLHSELNLSSLELGDSALYFCASSGDTGVGTEAFFGQGTRLTVV.

CDR3 in amino acids: CASLTGEGGYTF. For the CDR3, the DNA is TGTGCCAGCCTTACAGGGGAAGGAGGCTACACCTTC. The chain links TRBV28 to TRBJ1-2; TRBD1 agrees at 7 bases. V trimming: 8 bases; J trimming: 8 bases; junction bases outside the gene matches: 8. The CDR3 contains 12 residues. Germline assignment: CDR1 MDHEN and CDR2 SYDVKM.

The rearrangement uses TRBV7-9 and TRBJ2-7; the match to TRBD1 covers 11 bases. The V segment lost 6 bases and the J segment 5 bases; nucleotides outside the gene matches: 12. The CDR3 loop spans 16 amino acids. The germline V gene encodes CDR1 SEHNR and CDR2 FQNEAQ (reference sequence). The CDR3 DNA sequence: TGTGCCAGCAGTTCTTTTTCGGACAGGGGGCTTAACGAGCAGTACGTC. Protein: CASSSFSDRGLNEQYV.

This chain joins TRBV24-1 and TRBJ1-2, with 10 bases identical to TRBD1. Germline V CDR1 and CDR2: KGHDR, SFDVKD. CDR3 length: 15 amino acids. V shed 3 bases, J shed 8 bases, and the junction held 8 bases outside the gene matches. The CDR3 DNA follows: TGTGCCACCAGTGATCCCGAGACAGGGGGCTACGGCTACACCTTC. Translation: CATSDPETGGYGYTF.

The J gene is TRBJ1-2, the V gene TRBV6-5, with a possible D match to TRBD1 (5 bases). The CDR3 has 16 residues. V was trimmed by 2 bases and J by 4 bases, leaving 17 bases between them. Germline-derived CDR1 and CDR2 are MNHEY and SVGAGI. In nucleotides, the CDR3 is TGTGCCAGCAGTTACCTAGGAGGTGGGACGGTCTATGGCTACACCTTC. Residues: CASSYLGGGTVYGYTF.

V and J are TRBV7-2 and TRBJ2-2, with D hard to call. Germline lookup yields CDR1 SGHTA and CDR2 FQGNSA. This CDR3 spans 13 amino acids. V lost 5 bases and J 3 bases, leaving 7 bases between the germline ends. CDR3 residues: CASSPLYTGELFF. The CDR3 bases are TGTGCCAGCAGCCCCTTATACACCGGGGAGCTGTTTTTT.

The chain employs TRBV30 and TRBJ2-3; D call uncertain. V lost 0 bases and J 4 bases, leaving 8 bases between the germline ends. The CDR3 covers 13 residues. CDR1 is GTSNPN, CDR2 SVGIG, per germline (reference sequence). In DNA form, the CDR3 reads TGTGCCTGGAGTGTTGGTGGATCAGATACGCAGTATTTT. Its translation is CAWSVGGSDTQYF.

A single count supports this clone. The V call is TRBV5-4, the J call TRBJ1-3, with TRBD1 matching over 9 bases. The CDR3 totals 14 residues. The junction had 6 bases not matched to a gene; V was cut back by 4 bases and J by 7 bases. Germline V lookup: CDR1 SGHNT, CDR2 YYREEE (reference sequence). CDR3 nucleotides: TGTGCCAGCAGCCGGGGACAGGGACCGAACACCATATATTTT. This sequence encodes CASSRGQGPNTIYF.

V gene TRBV19 combines with J gene TRBJ1-5; D unclear. With 5 bases removed from V and 5 bases from J, the gap between germline ends came to 13 bases. CDR1 is LNHDA and CDR2 is SQIVND in the germline V gene (reference sequence). There are 14 residues in the CDR3. CDR3 in amino acids: CASSFPVPDQPQHF. CDR3 sequence (DNA): TGTGCCAGTAGTTTCCCAGTCCCGGATCAGCCCCAGCATTTT.

This chain connects TRBV28 to TRBJ1-1; D is uncertain. The germline V gene has CDR1 MDHEN and CDR2 SYDVKM. V lost 7 bases to trimming and J lost 1 base, with 13 bases between them. This CDR3 is 14 amino acids long. CDR3 amino acids: CASKFGRRNTEAFF. CDR3 bases: TGTGCCAGCAAGTTCGGACGTCGGAACACTGAAGCTTTCTTT.